The source of this TCR beta chain is a study of T cells in localized non-small cell lung cancer. Trimming took 4 bases from V and 6 from J, leaving 14 bases between them. Germline CDR1 reads SGDLS; CDR2 reads YYNGEE. The CDR3 is 13 amino acids. A note on this clone: The antigen remains undetermined.

Libraries were prepared by immunoSEQ multiplex PCR; TCRdb keeps only in-frame clonotypes and omits some of them. The sample includes around 20,000 clones, about 89% seen only once; the top ten take around 2.9%. Notes on the study in general: Highest T cell clonality was seen in uninvolved adjacent lung, surpassing that measured in tumor. Adjacent lung held a median approximately 57 of the top 100 tumor clones. A raised T cell density in blood coincided with lengthier overall survival.

The TCR originated in a woman aged 35 to 69 with stage I lung adenocarcinoma. V usage is TRBV9 and J usage is TRBJ2-7; D gene ambiguous. The input for sequencing was peripheral blood, taken before any cancer treatment. The CDR3 region is CASSPNAWAEQYF. The CDR3 DNA follows: TGTGCCAGCAGCCCAAATGCCTGGGCCGAGCAGTACTTC. The full variable domain, its missing parts supplied by reference TRBV9 and TRBJ2-7, is DSGVTQTPKHLITATGQRVTLRCSPRSGDLSVYWYQQSLDQGLQFLIQYYNGEERAKGNILERFSAQQFPDLHSELNLSSLELGDSALYFCASSPNAWAEQYFGPGTRLTVT.